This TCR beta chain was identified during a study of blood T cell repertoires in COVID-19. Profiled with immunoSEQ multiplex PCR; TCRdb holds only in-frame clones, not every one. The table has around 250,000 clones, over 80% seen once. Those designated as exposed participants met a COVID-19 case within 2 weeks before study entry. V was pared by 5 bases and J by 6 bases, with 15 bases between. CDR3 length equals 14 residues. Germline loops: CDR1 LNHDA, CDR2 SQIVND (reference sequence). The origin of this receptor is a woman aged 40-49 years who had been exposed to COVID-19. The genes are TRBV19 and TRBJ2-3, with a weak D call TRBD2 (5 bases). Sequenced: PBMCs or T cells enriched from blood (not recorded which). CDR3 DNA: TGTGCCAGTAGTCCGGATCCCTTAGCGGATACGCAGTATTTT. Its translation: CASSPDPLADTQYF. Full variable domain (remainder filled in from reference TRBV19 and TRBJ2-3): DGGITQSPKYLFRKEGQNVTLSCEQNLNHDAMYWYRQDPGQGLRLIYYSQIVNDFQKGDIAEGYSVSREKKESFPLTVTSAQKNPTAFYLCASSPDPLADTQYFGPGTRLTVL.